The 6 T cell receptor beta chains below were found in one sample sequenced in a study of metastatic and nonmetastatic thyroid tumors. TCRdb reprocessed the PCR reads via MiXCR. The repertoire consists of about 48,000 clones, with over 20% occurring once and the leading ten covering approximately 3.8%. Thyroid surgery was performed in patients who had received no treatment beforehand. Sequencing was performed on blood. The receptors derive from a male donor with papillary thyroid cancer or a benign thyroid nodule (not recorded which). Some clones in this sample may be carry-over from other donors' samples.

Many counts were recorded for this clone. The CDR3 loop reads CATAPGQGVTQYF. The DNA of the CDR3 is TGCGCCACGGCACCGGGACAGGGAGTTACGCAGTATTTT. V usage is TRBV10-2 and J usage is TRBJ2-3, with TRBD1 matching 9 bases. The CDR3 is made up of 13 amino acids. In germline, CDR1 is WSHSY, CDR2 SAAADI. J gave up 8 bases and V 10 bases, and 10 bases lay outside the gene matches.

This clone was detected ten times or more. A much bigger clone sits one base away, suggesting this may be a read error. This chain links TRBV6-5 with TRBJ2-4, with 7 bases matching TRBD1. The CDR3 is 16 amino acids. Looked up from germline, CDR1 is MNHEY and CDR2 is SVGAGI. The CDR3 reads CASSYSQGLAKNIQYF. The CDR3 DNA follows: TGTGCCAGCAGCTACTCACAGGGGCTAGCCAAAAACATTCAGTACTTC.

The rearrangement links TRBV30 to TRBJ2-1; tentatively, D is TRBD2 (6 bases). In germline, CDR1 is GTSNPN, CDR2 SVGIG (reference sequence). The V end lost 5 bases, the J end lost 8 bases, and 10 bases lay between the germline ends. This CDR3 comprises 11 residues. CDR3 nucleotides: TGTGCCTGGGGGGGGAGGCATGAGCAGTTCTTC. Protein product: CAWGGRHEQFF.

This clone was counted at least ten times. At one boundary the junction diverges from the germline segment, which might be a read error. The gene calls are TRBV4-2 and TRBJ1-3; D gene ambiguous. Germline CDR1 reads LGHNA; CDR2 reads YNFKEQ. This CDR3 comprises 16 residues. CDR3 protein: CASRQEGRYSGNTIYF. DNA of the CDR3: TGTGCCAGCAGACAAGAGGGCCGGTACTCTGGAAACACCATATATTTT.

This clone came up a few times. A read error may be the cause here, since a much bigger clone is one base away. The V gene is TRBV12-3 or TRBV12-4, the J gene TRBJ2-7; D is uncertain. The CDR3 covers 13 residues. Trimming left V 5 bases short and J 1 base short, with 9 bases between. The DNA for the CDR3 is TGTGCCAGCAGTAATGGCAGGTCCTACGAGCAGTACTTC. Protein product: CASSNGRSYEQYF.

A remark on this clone: A much larger clone lies a single base off, so this may be a read error. Other DNA variants within this sample encode the same CDR3. The chain links TRBV11-2 to TRBJ2-5; 7 bases match TRBD1. The CDR3 totals 17 residues. In germline, CDR1 is SGHAT, CDR2 FQNNGV. The chain's CDR3 is CASSLGLGTGVKEAQYF. Here the CDR3 DNA reads TGTGCCAGCAGCTTAGGGTTGGGTACAGGGGTGAAAGAGGCCCAGTACTTC. The whole variable domain, filled in from reference TRBV11-2 and TRBJ2-5, reads EAGVAQSPRYKIIEKRQSVAFWCNPISGHATLYWYQQILGQGPKLLIQFQNNGVVDDSQLPKDRFSAERLKGVDSTLKIQPAKLEDSAVYLCASSLGLGTGVKEAQYFGPGTRLLVL.